This T cell receptor beta chain was sequenced in a study of blood T cells in healthy people across ages. This clonotype has just a few counts. The CDR3 sequence is 13 residues long. Trimming pared 4 bases from V and 5 bases from J, leaving 11 bases between. Germline assignment: CDR1 SEHNR and CDR2 FQNEAQ (reference sequence). A second 7 to 11 cycle PCR used barcoded and J-beta primers. Using its own MiXCR run on the 5' RACE reads, TCRdb lists one record per CDR3 protein. The sample holds roughly 1,700,000 distinct CDR3 sequences, roughly 30% seen once. This sequence originates from a woman in her twenties or thirties in good health. The chain joins TRBV7-9 to TRBJ1-2; TRBD1 might be the D (6 bases). The sequencing input was blood. CDR3 in DNA: TGTGCCAGCAGCTCAGGGGTGTTATATGGCTACACCTTC. This gives the protein CASSSGVLYGYTF.